This entry describes one T cell receptor (beta chain). The target antigen is unknown. This entry is derived from a study of blood T cells in healthy people across ages. Trimming cost V 5 bases and J 7 bases; bases outside gene matches: 9. The CDR3 runs 13 residues. Germline lookup yields CDR1 DFQATT and CDR2 SNEGSKA (reference sequence). There were healthy Caucasian individuals from Russia, aged about 6 to 100, serving as donors. Regarding the study as a whole: Possibly, changes in expanded clonotypes were confounded because donor CMV status was unknown.

The use of a sample-barcoded 5' primer and a J-beta primer mix characterized a second PCR of roughly 7 to 11 cycles. MiXCR, applied by TCRdb to the 5' RACE reads, yields one record per CDR3 protein. Of over a million distinct CDR3 sequences in the sample, 40% to 55% are singletons; the top ten hold approximately 20%. The sequence derives from a woman aged 55-70 years in good health. Sequencing was done on a sample of blood. J is TRBJ2-7 and V is TRBV20-1, with 9 bases fitting TRBD1. The CDR3 is CSAFRTGDNEQYF. The CDR3 DNA reads as TGCAGTGCTTTTAGGACAGGGGACAATGAGCAGTACTTC.